A single sample gave rise to the 3 T cell receptor beta chains below, sequenced in a study of cytotoxic CD8 clonotypes in ibrutinib-treated CLL. Libraries were prepared by immunoSEQ multiplex PCR; TCRdb keeps only in-frame clonotypes and omits some of them. The top ten hold roughly 7.7% of the sample, which has around 70,000 clones, over 75% seen once. Material: PBMCs, obtained at disease progression, from a patient treated with ibrutinib. The source is a human donor with chronic lymphocytic leukemia.

This rearrangement joins TRBV5-5 to TRBJ1-3; D is unclear. The V and J ends lost 2 bases and 0 bases respectively, with 9 bases between them. This CDR3 spans 15 amino acids. Germline values: CDR1 SGHKS, CDR2 YYEKEE (reference sequence). The CDR3 region is CASSFVPSSGNTIYF. CDR3 in DNA: TGTGCCAGCAGCTTCGTCCCGAGCTCTGGAAACACCATATATTTT.

The chain uses TRBV5-4 and TRBJ2-1; D gene ambiguous. V lost 0 bases and J 0 bases, leaving 7 bases between the germline ends. In germline, CDR1 is SGHNT, CDR2 YYREEE (reference sequence). CDR3 size: 15 residues. This CDR3 reads CASSLGPPSYNEQFF. The CDR3 DNA follows: TGTGCCAGCAGCTTGGGTCCCCCCTCCTACAATGAGCAGTTCTTC.

The rearrangement joins TRBV28 to TRBJ2-3; no clear D. This CDR3 has 12 residues. Germline lookup yields CDR1 MDHEN and CDR2 SYDVKM. V shed 5 bases and J shed 3 bases, with 6 bases lying between them. CDR3 sequence: CASSPPTDTQYF. Written as DNA, the CDR3 is TGTGCCAGCAGTCCTCCGACAGATACGCAGTATTTT.